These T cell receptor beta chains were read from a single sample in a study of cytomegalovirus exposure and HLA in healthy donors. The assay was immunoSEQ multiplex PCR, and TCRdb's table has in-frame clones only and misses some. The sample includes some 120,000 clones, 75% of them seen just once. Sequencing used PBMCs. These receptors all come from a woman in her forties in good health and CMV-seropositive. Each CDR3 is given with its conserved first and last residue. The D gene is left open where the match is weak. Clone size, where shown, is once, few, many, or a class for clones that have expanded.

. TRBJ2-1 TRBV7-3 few CASSRRDSYNEQFF TGTGCCAGCAGCAGACGGGACTCCTACAATGAGCAGTTCTTC
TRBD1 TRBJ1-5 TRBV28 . CASFPQDRSNQPQHF TGTGCCAGCTTCCCTCAGGACAGGAGCAATCAGCCCCAGCATTTT
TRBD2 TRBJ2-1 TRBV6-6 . CASRGTTSGQYNEQFF TGTGCCAGCAGGGGGACTACTAGCGGACAATACAATGAGCAGTTCTTC
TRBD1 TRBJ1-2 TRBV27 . CASSSGQVSGYTF TGTGCCAGCAGTTCCGGACAGGTCTCTGGCTACACCTTC
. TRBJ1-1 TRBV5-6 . CASSWGVIEAFF TGTGCCAGCAGCTGGGGAGTAATCGAAGCTTTCTTT
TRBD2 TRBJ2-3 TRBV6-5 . CASSYSSGSYTQYF TGTGCCAGCAGTTACTCCAGCGGGAGTTATACGCAGTATTTT
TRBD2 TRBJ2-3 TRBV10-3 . CAIRGTSGRSTDTQYF TGTGCCATCAGGGGGACTAGCGGGCGTTCCACAGATACGCAGTATTTT
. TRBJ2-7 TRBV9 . CASSVVGDTSYEQYF TGTGCCAGCAGCGTGGTAGGGGACACTTCCTACGAGCAGTACTTC
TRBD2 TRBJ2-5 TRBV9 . CASSVATSGGAEQETQYF TGTGCCAGCAGCGTAGCGACTAGCGGGGGGGCGGAGCAAGAGACCCAGTACTTC
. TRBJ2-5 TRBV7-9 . CASSLWGQSFDEETQYF TGTGCCAGCAGCTTATGGGGCCAGAGCTTCGACGAAGAGACCCAGTACTTC
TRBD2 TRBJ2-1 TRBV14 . CASSLTSGKYNEQFF TGTGCCAGCAGCCTGACTAGCGGGAAATACAATGAGCAGTTCTTC
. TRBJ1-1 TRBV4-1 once CASSRQPSESTEAFF TGCGCCAGCAGCCGCCAGCCATCGGAGAGCACTGAAGCTTTCTTT
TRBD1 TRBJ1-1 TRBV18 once CASTGQGTTEAFF TGTGCCAGCACCGGACAGGGAACCACTGAAGCTTTCTTT
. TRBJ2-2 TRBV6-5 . CASSLRGNTGELFF TGTGCCAGCAGCCTCCGCGGGAACACCGGGGAGCTGTTTTTT
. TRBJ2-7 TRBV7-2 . CASIGLSYEQYF TGTGCCAGCATCGGACTCTCCTACGAGCAGTACTTC
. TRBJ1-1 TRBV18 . CASEQGRDTEAFF TGTGCCAGCGAACAGGGTAGGGACACTGAAGCTTTCTTT
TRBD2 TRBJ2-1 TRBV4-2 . CASSQDWVGTRPDNEQFF TGTGCCAGCAGCCAAGACTGGGTAGGGACTAGGCCAGACAATGAGCAGTTCTTC
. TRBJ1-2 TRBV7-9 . CASSLLGQAEVLYGYTF TGTGCCAGCAGCTTATTAGGGCAGGCGGAGGTTCTCTATGGCTACACCTTC
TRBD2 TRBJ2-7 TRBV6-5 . CASSYSPSGIYEQYF TGTGCCAGCAGTTACTCCCCTAGCGGGATTTACGAGCAGTACTTC
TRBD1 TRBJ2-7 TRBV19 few CASSIGTGGFNEQYF TGTGCCAGTAGTATCGGGACAGGGGGGTTCAACGAGCAGTACTTC
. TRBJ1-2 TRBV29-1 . CSVALAGTNYGYTF TGCAGCGTTGCCCTAGCGGGCACTAACTATGGCTACACCTTC
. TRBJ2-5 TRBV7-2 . CASSSTMTMETQYF TGTGCCAGCAGCTCCACTATGACTATGGAGACCCAGTACTTC
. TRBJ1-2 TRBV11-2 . CASSLGRADGYTF TGTGCCAGCAGCTTAGGCAGGGCCGATGGCTACACCTTC
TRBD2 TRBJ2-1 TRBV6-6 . CASSYSTGRGLDEQFF TGTGCCAGCAGTTACTCGACCGGGAGGGGATTGGATGAGCAGTTCTTC
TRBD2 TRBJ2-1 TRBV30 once CAWSPGLAVYNEQFF TGTGCCTGGAGCCCGGGACTAGCGGTATACAATGAGCAGTTCTTC
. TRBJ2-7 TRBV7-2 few CASSYGLTYEQYF TGTGCCAGCAGCTACGGACTGACCTACGAGCAGTACTTC
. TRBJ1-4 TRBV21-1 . CASSPRRGGNEKLFF TGTGCCAGCAGCCCAAGAAGGGGTGGGAATGAAAAACTGTTTTTT
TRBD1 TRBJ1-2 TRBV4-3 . CASSQDRTGPYYGYTF TGCGCCAGCAGCCAAGACAGGACAGGGCCATACTATGGCTACACCTTC
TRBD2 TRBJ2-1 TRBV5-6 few CASSYLAGVDYNEQFF TGTGCCAGCAGCTACTTAGCGGGAGTGGATTACAATGAGCAGTTCTTC
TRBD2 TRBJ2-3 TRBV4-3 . CASSQAGTSGGPAHTDTQYF TGCGCCAGCAGCCAAGCCGGGACTAGCGGGGGGCCAGCCCACACAGATACGCAGTATTTT
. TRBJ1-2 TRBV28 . CASSSGGGALYGYTF TGTGCCAGCAGTTCTGGCGGGGGGGCTCTGTATGGCTACACCTTC
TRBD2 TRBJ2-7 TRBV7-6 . CASSWGLAGGGGIYEQYF TGTGCCAGCAGCTGGGGTCTAGCGGGTGGGGGGGGCATCTACGAGCAGTACTTC
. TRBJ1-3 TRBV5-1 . CASSLTDSSGNTIYF TGCGCCAGCAGCTTGACTGACAGCTCTGGAAACACCATATATTTT
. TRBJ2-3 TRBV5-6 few CASSPGTDTQYF TGTGCCAGCAGCCCCGGGACAGATACGCAGTATTTT
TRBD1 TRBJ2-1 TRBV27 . CASSWGQGNEQFF TGTGCCAGCAGTTGGGGACAGGGCAATGAGCAGTTCTTC
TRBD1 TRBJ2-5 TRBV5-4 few CASSFGTGPGQYF TGTGCCAGCAGCTTCGGGACAGGCCCGGGCCAGTACTTC
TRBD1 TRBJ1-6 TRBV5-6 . CASSFGQGYNSPLHF TGTGCCAGCAGTTTCGGACAGGGGTATAATTCACCCCTCCACTTT
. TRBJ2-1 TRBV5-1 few CASSFNSRGAEQFF TGCGCCAGCAGCTTTAACTCCCGCGGGGCGGAGCAGTTCTTC
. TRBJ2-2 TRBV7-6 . CASSLMTGSNTGELFF TGTGCCAGCAGCCTTATGACAGGATCAAACACCGGGGAGCTGTTTTTT
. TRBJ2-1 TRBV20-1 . CSASGSRQFF TGCAGTGCTAGTGGGAGCAGGCAGTTCTTC
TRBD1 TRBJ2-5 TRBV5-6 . CASSLTGEETQYF TGTGCCAGCAGCTTAACAGGGGAAGAGACCCAGTACTTC
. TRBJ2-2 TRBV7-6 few CASSLSGFGTGELFF TGTGCCAGCAGCTTATCGGGTTTTGGCACCGGGGAGCTGTTTTTT
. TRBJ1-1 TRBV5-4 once CASSLASGSNTEAFF TGTGCCAGCAGCTTGGCCTCAGGGTCGAACACTGAAGCTTTCTTT
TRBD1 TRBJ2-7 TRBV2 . CASLRDRQLYF TGTGCCAGCCTCCGGGACAGGCAACTGTACTTC
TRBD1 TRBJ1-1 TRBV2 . CASRGGQMNTEAFF TGTGCCAGCAGGGGGGGACAGATGAACACTGAAGCTTTCTTT
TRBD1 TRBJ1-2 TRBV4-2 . CASSPFASTGALDGYTF TGTGCCAGCAGCCCCTTTGCCTCGACAGGGGCTTTGGATGGCTACACCTTC